This paragraph reports one T cell receptor (beta chain). The data originate from a study of blood T cell repertoires in COVID-19. Study-wide background: Sites across the United States, Italy and Spain contributed samples from acute and convalescent COVID-19.

Per the authors' pipeline: Estimates of nucleated cell counts were drawn from the amplification of reference gene primers. Data came from immunoSEQ multiplex PCR; TCRdb stores just in-frame clones and leaves some out. The DNA gave D and trimming, while V, J and clone size come from that table. Here the sample spans around 68,000 clones, roughly three quarters being singletons. The material sequenced was peripheral blood. The receptor's source is a woman aged 45-65 years with acute or convalescent COVID-19.

The CDR3 protein is CASSQVLTGRWDTEAFF. In nucleotides, the CDR3 is TGTGCCAGCAGCCAAGTACTTACGGGGAGATGGGACACTGAAGCTTTCTTT. The V call is TRBV3-1 (or the pseudogene TRBV3-2), the J call TRBJ1-1; D not certain. Germline V gene data show CDR1 as LGHDT and CDR2 as YNNKEL (reference sequence). CDR3 size: 17 residues. V lost 1 base, J lost 3 bases, and 18 bases lay in between.